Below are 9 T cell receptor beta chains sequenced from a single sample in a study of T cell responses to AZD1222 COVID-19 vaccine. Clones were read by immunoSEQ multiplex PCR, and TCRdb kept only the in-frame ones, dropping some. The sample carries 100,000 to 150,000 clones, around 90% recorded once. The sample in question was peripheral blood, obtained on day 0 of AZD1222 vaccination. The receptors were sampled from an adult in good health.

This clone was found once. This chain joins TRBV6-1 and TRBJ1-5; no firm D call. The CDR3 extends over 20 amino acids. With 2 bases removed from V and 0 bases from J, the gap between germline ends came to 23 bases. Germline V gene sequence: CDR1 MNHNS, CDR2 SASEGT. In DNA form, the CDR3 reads TGTGCCAGCAGTGAATTCCCGCCCTGGTTTCCCCTTCTTAGCAATCAGCCCCAGCATTTT. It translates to CASSEFPPWFPLLSNQPQHF.

The CDR3 reads CASRTSGVNEQYF. The CDR3 DNA reads as TGTGCCAGCAGAACATCAGGGGTCAACGAGCAGTACTTC. The chain combines TRBV11-3 with TRBJ2-7, with a possible D match to TRBD1 (6 bases). The CDR3 is 13 amino acids. Germline V gives CDR1 SGHNT, CDR2 YENEEA. V was pared by 6 bases and J by 5 bases, with 14 bases between.

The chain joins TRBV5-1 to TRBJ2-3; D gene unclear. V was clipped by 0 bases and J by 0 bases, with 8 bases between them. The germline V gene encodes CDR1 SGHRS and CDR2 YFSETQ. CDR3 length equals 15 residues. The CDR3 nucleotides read TGCGCCAGCAGCTTGGTCGCGACTAGCACAGATACGCAGTATTTT. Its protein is CASSLVATSTDTQYF.

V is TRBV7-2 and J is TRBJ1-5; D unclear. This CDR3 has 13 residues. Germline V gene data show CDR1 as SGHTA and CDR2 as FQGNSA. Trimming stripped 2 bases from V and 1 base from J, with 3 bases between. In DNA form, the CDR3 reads TGTGCCAGCAGCTTAAGGAGCAATCAGCCCCAGCATTTT. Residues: CASSLRSNQPQHF.

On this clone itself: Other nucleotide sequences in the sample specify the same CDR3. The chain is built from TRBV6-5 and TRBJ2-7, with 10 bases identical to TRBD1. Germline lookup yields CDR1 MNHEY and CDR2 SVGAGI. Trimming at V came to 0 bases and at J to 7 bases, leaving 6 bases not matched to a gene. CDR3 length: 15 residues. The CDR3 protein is CASSYSGTGVWEQYF. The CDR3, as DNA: TGTGCCAGCAGTTACTCGGGGACAGGGGTCTGGGAGCAGTACTTC.

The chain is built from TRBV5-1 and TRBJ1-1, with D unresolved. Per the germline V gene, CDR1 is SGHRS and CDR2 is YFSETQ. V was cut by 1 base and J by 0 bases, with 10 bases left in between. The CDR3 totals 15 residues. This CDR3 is CASSLSGLLNTEAFF. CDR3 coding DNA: TGCGCCAGCAGCTTGTCCGGACTTCTGAACACTGAAGCTTTCTTT.

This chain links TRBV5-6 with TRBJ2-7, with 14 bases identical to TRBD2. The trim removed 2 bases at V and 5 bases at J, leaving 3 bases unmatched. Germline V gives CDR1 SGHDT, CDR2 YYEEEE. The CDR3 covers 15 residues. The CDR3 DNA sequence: TGTGCCAGCAGCTTCTCGGGACTAGCGGGAGACGAGCAGTACTTC. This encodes CASSFSGLAGDEQYF.

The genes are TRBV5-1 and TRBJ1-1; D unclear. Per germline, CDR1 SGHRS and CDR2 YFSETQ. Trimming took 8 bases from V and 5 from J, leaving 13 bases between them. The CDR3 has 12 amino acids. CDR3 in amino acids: CASSDGDTEAFF. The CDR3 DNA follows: TGCGCCAGTTCCGACGGGGATACTGAAGCTTTCTTT.

This chain's CDR3 is CASSLTLAGGSNEQFF. The CDR3 DNA is TGTGCCAGCTCCCTCACGCTAGCGGGAGGGTCCAATGAGCAGTTCTTC. This chain uses TRBV18 with TRBJ2-1, with 12 bases that match TRBD2. Per germline, CDR1 KGHSH and CDR2 LQKENI. The V segment lost 6 bases and the J segment 6 bases; nucleotides outside the gene matches: 9. The CDR3 is made up of 16 amino acids.